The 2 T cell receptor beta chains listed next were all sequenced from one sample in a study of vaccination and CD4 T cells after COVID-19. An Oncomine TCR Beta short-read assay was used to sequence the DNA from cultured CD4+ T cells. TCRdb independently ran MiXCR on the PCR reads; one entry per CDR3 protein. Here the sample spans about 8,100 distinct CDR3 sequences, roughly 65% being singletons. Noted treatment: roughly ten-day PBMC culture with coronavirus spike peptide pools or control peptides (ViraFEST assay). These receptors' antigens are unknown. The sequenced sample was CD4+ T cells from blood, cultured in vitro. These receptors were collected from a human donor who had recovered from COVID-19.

The DNA of the CDR3 is TGTGCCAGCAGCTTACCGGACAAGATGAACACTGAAGCTTTCTTT. It translates to CASSLPDKMNTEAFF. The chain is built from TRBV7-2 and TRBJ1-1; weak D call: TRBD1 (5 bases). The V and J ends lost 2 bases and 0 bases respectively, with 10 bases between them. Germline CDR1 and CDR2: SGHTA and FQGNSA. The CDR3 covers 15 residues.

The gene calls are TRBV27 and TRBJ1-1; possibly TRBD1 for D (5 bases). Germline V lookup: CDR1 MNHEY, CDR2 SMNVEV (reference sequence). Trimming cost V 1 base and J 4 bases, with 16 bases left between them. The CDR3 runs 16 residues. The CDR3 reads CASSLYGGPLGTEAFF. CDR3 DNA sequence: TGTGCCAGCAGTTTATACGGGGGACCCTTGGGCACTGAAGCTTTCTTT.